The 25 T cell receptor beta chains in this list originate from one sample, sequenced in a study of blood T cells in healthy people across ages (dated by TCRdb to between 2015 and 2017). Library construction relied on 5' RACE. The reads were generated on an Illumina HiSeq 2500. A second 7 to 11 cycle PCR used a sample-barcoded 5' primer and a J-beta primer mix. TCRdb handled the public reads itself, with Q25 trimming in fastp and clone calling in MiXCR, and kept productive beta chains. Identical CDR3 proteins give one entry, which carries the most common genes and DNA. In all, the sample holds about 1,600,000 distinct CDR3 sequences, and roughly 40% of those were seen once. Roughly 7.9% of the sample lies in the top ten. The sequenced sample consisted of blood. The source of these receptors is a woman aged 18-29 years in good health.

The chain carries TRBV20-1 and TRBJ2-4; 8 nucleotides agree with TRBD2. J was trimmed by 12 bases and V by 2 bases; bases with no gene match: 12. This CDR3 spans 14 amino acids. Germline V lookup: CDR1 DFQATT, CDR2 SNEGSKA (reference sequence). CDR3 sequence (DNA): TGCAGTGCTAGACTCGCTTTTCAACTAGCGGATCAGTACTTC. It codes for CSARLAFQLADQYF.

This chain joins TRBV6-5 and TRBJ2-1, with 7 bases matching TRBD1. The CDR3 consists of 16 residues. V shed 0 bases and J 7 bases; nucleotides not matched to a gene: 9. CDR1 MNHEY and CDR2 SVGAGI come from the germline V gene. CDR3 coding DNA: TGTGCCAGCAGTTACTCTCCTGGGACAGAAGGGAATGAGCAGTTCTTC. It encodes CASSYSPGTEGNEQFF.

CDR3 bases: TGTGCCAGCAATCAGGACAGGGCGGGCTACAATGAGCAGTTCTTC. This sequence encodes CASNQDRAGYNEQFF. The gene calls are TRBV2 and TRBJ2-1; 8 positions agree with TRBD1. CDR1 is SNHLY, CDR2 FYNNEI, per germline. Trimming at V came to 7 bases and at J to 3 bases, leaving 8 bases not matched to a gene. The CDR3 consists of 15 residues.

V usage is TRBV20-1 and J usage is TRBJ2-1; 9 positions agree with TRBD2. V was clipped by 6 bases and J by 2 bases; unmatched bases: 2. The CDR3 has 13 residues. Germline V gene data show CDR1 as DFQATT and CDR2 as SNEGSKA (reference sequence). This chain's CDR3 is CSALAGPYNEQFF. As DNA, the CDR3 is TGCAGTGCCCTAGCGGGACCCTACAATGAGCAGTTCTTC.

This clonotype showed up just once. The CDR3, as DNA: TGTGCCAGCAGCTCCGGGAGACAGTCGGCCACCGGGGAGCTGTTTTTT. As protein: CASSSGRQSATGELFF. This chain uses TRBV7-3 with TRBJ2-2, with D possibly matching TRBD2 (6 bases). The CDR3 runs 16 residues. Germline assignment: CDR1 SGHTA and CDR2 FQGTGA. The ends were cut back, 4 bases at V and 4 bases at J, with 16 bases in the middle.

The chain couples TRBV7-3 to TRBJ2-3; a possible D gene is TRBD2 (6 bases). V was cut by 0 bases and J by 3 bases, with 10 bases left in between. Germline CDR1 reads SGHTA; CDR2 reads FQGTGA. The CDR3 runs to 15 residues. In DNA, the CDR3 is TGTGCCAGCAGCTTAACGCCGGGGGTGACAGATACGCAGTATTTT. Translation: CASSLTPGVTDTQYF. Full variable domain (missing parts from reference TRBV7-3 and TRBJ2-3): GAGVSQTPSNKVTEKGKYVELRCDPISGHTALYWYRQSLGQGPEFLIYFQGTGAADDSGLPNDRFFAVRPEGSVSTLKIQRTERGDSAVYLCASSLTPGVTDTQYFGPGTRLTVL.

The chain combines TRBV5-1 with TRBJ2-1; a possible D gene is TRBD1 (5 bases). V lost 8 bases to trimming and J lost 8 bases, with 8 bases between them. This CDR3 has 10 amino acids. Looked up from germline, CDR1 is SGHRS and CDR2 is YFSETQ. The CDR3 protein is CARGRDEQFF. DNA for the CDR3: TGCGCCAGGGGCAGGGATGAGCAGTTCTTC.

The sample holds a few counts of this clonotype. V usage is TRBV4-1 and J usage is TRBJ2-3, with D uncertain. The CDR3 has 15 amino acids. Trimming took 5 bases from V and 4 from J, leaving 16 bases between them. From germline, CDR1 is MGHRA and CDR2 YSYEKL. CDR3 coding DNA: TGCGCCAGCAGCTTTGGCCCTCGTCAGTCAGATACGCAGTATTTT. It translates to CASSFGPRQSDTQYF.

This clonotype was seen more than once but under ten times. The chain links TRBV14 to TRBJ2-5, with a tentative D call TRBD2 (6 bases). Germline loops: CDR1 SGHDN, CDR2 FVKESK. The CDR3 is 15 residues long. V was clipped by 0 bases and J by 7 bases, with 15 bases between them. This CDR3 is CASSQERERLGTQYF. DNA for the CDR3: TGTGCCAGCAGCCAAGAACGGGAGCGATTGGGGACCCAGTACTTC.

As concerns this clonotype: Possible read error: a much larger clone is one base away. V gene TRBV7-9 combines with J gene TRBJ2-1; maybe TRBD1 (5 bases). Germline V gene sequence: CDR1 SEHNR, CDR2 FQNEAQ (reference sequence). The length of the CDR3 is 15 residues. Trimming took 4 bases from V and 6 from J, leaving 16 bases between them. CDR3 protein: CASSSMGRRANEQFF. The CDR3 coding sequence is TGTGCCAGCAGCTCCATGGGTCGCAGGGCCAATGAGCAGTTCTTC.

This clonotype turned up a few times. V usage is TRBV20-1 and J usage is TRBJ2-4; TRBD2 agrees at 14 bases. The ends lost 2 bases at V and 13 bases at J; junction bases unmatched: 13. The CDR3 has 16 amino acids. Germline CDR1 and CDR2: DFQATT and SNEGSKA (reference sequence). The CDR3 coding sequence is TGCAGTGCTAGACCCGGGACTAGCGGGAGTAAAAGTGAGCAGTACTTC. Translating gives CSARPGTSGSKSEQYF.

This chain joins TRBV5-6 and TRBJ1-5, with a possible D match to TRBD1 (5 bases). V dropped 5 bases and J dropped 2 bases, with 14 bases sitting between them. Germline CDR1 reads SGHDT; CDR2 reads YYEEEE. This CDR3 spans 15 amino acids. DNA for the CDR3: TGTGCCAGCAGTGGGGCGGGGCTCGGCAATCAGCCCCAGCATTTT. Translating gives CASSGAGLGNQPQHF.

This clonotype was picked up a small number of times. The DNA for the CDR3 is TGTGCCAGCTCCCAACCCGGGGAAAATGAGCAGTTCTTC. Translation: CASSQPGENEQFF. The rearrangement links TRBV18 to TRBJ2-1; a possible D gene is TRBD2 (5 bases). V lost 6 bases and J 7 bases, leaving 13 bases between the germline ends. The CDR3 length is 13 residues. Germline CDR1 and CDR2: KGHSH and LQKENI.

This clonotype was counted a few times. The gene calls are TRBV29-1 and TRBJ2-1, with 7 bases matching TRBD1. Unmatched junction bases numbered 3, after V lost 6 bases and J lost 4 bases. CDR3 length: 12 residues. Germline CDR1 reads SQVTM; CDR2 reads ANQGSEA. The CDR3 DNA sequence: TGCAGCGTGCCGGGACAGTACAATGAGCAGTTCTTC. Protein: CSVPGQYNEQFF.

The chain links TRBV27 to TRBJ1-2, with D perhaps matching TRBD1 (5 bases). Trimming removed 4 bases at V and 8 bases at J, with 17 bases between. Per the germline V gene, CDR1 is MNHEY and CDR2 is SMNVEV (reference sequence). This CDR3 has 14 amino acids. Here the CDR3 DNA reads TGTGCCAGCAGTTCGGTGGGGGGTATTGAGGGCTACACCTTC. Translation gives CASSSVGGIEGYTF.

The chain recombines TRBV10-3 with TRBJ1-1, with D hard to call. The CDR3 sequence is 12 residues long. Germline CDR1 reads ENHRY; CDR2 reads SYGVKD. The V end was cut by 7 bases, the J end by 1 base, with 7 bases between. The CDR3 nucleotides are TGTGCCATCAACGAACAGAACACTGAAGCTTTCTTT. This translates into CAINEQNTEAFF.

This chain joins TRBV30 and TRBJ2-1; 7 bases agree with TRBD2. The CDR3 sequence is 11 residues long. Germline assignment: CDR1 GTSNPN and CDR2 SVGIG (reference sequence). The ends lost 4 bases at V and 10 bases at J; junction bases unmatched: 4. The CDR3 DNA is TGTGCCTGGACCCTACTAGCGGAGCAGTTCTTC. The encoded protein is CAWTLLAEQFF. The full variable domain, completed using reference TRBV30 and TRBJ2-1, is SQTIHQWPATLVQPVGSPLSLECTVEGTSNPNLYWYRQAAGRGLQLLFYSVGIGQISSEVPQNLSASRPQDRQFILSSKKLLLSDSGFYLCAWTLLAEQFFGPGTRLTVL.

CDR3 loop: CASSLGQAIQETQYF. DNA of the CDR3: TGTGCCAGCAGTCTTGGACAGGCAATCCAAGAGACCCAGTACTTC. The chain couples TRBV12-3 or TRBV12-4 to TRBJ2-5, with 7 nucleotides matching TRBD1. This CDR3 contains 15 residues. The junction had 7 bases not matched to a gene; V was cut back by 5 bases and J by 1 base.

This clonotype came up a few times. This chain links TRBV5-6 with TRBJ2-7; D is possibly TRBD2 (6 bases). The CDR3 contains 14 residues. The germline V gene has CDR1 SGHDT and CDR2 YYEEEE. V lost 7 bases, J lost 0 bases, and 14 bases lay in between. CDR3: CASAYDSGSYEQYF. CDR3 DNA: TGTGCCAGCGCCTATGATAGCGGCTCCTACGAGCAGTACTTC.

The chain links TRBV7-9 to TRBJ2-5; 11 positions match TRBD2. CDR1 SEHNR and CDR2 FQNEAQ come from the germline V gene (reference sequence). The CDR3 sequence is 15 residues long. V gave up 5 bases and J gave up 11 bases; unmatched junction bases: 13. This CDR3 reads CASSLSGGAFNEQYF. DNA for the CDR3: TGTGCCAGCAGCCTTAGCGGGGGGGCCTTCAATGAGCAGTACTTC.

The sample holds one count of this clonotype. The chain links TRBV20-1 to TRBJ1-2, with D perhaps matching TRBD1 (5 bases). Germline V gene sequence: CDR1 DFQATT, CDR2 SNEGSKA (reference sequence). Deletions cut 3 bases from V and 4 bases from J, with 15 bases between. The CDR3 is 14 amino acids. CDR3: CSASFGGLGYGYTF. CDR3 bases: TGCAGTGCTAGTTTTGGGGGTCTTGGCTATGGCTACACCTTC.

This clonotype was recorded many times. The chain is built from TRBV5-6 and TRBJ2-7; D might be TRBD1 (5 bases). V was pared by 0 bases and J by 4 bases, with 8 bases between. Germline V lookup: CDR1 SGHDT, CDR2 YYEEEE. The CDR3 is made up of 13 amino acids. CDR3: CASSLGAGYEQYF. The CDR3 coding sequence is TGTGCCAGCAGCTTGGGAGCAGGGTACGAGCAGTACTTC. Combining the CDR3 with reference TRBV5-6 and TRBJ2-7 gives the whole variable domain DAGVTQSPTHLIKTRGQQVTLRCSPKSGHDTVSWYQQALGQGPQFIFQYYEEEERQRGNFPDRFSGHQFPNYSSELNVNALLLGDSALYLCASSLGAGYEQYFGPGTRLTVT.

The chain links TRBV12-3 or TRBV12-4 to TRBJ2-7, with 10 bases aligning to TRBD2. The V gene end was trimmed by 6 bases and the J gene end by 0 bases; junction bases not matched to a gene: 11. The CDR3 contains 17 residues. In DNA, the CDR3 is TGTGCCAGCAGGCCGGGACTAGCGTCCGGGAGCTCCTACGAGCAGTACTTC. It specifies CASRPGLASGSSYEQYF.

The sample holds many counts of this clonotype. The chain links TRBV7-3 to TRBJ2-5; TRBD1 is a possible D gene (5 bases). This CDR3 contains 13 residues. Germline CDR1 is SGHTA and CDR2 is FQGTGA. Between the trimmed V and J ends, which lost 2 bases and 5 bases, there was a span of 9 bases. CDR3 loop: CASSLGATETQYF. In nucleotides, the CDR3 is TGTGCCAGCAGCTTAGGGGCTACGGAGACCCAGTACTTC.

This clonotype showed up just a few times. J is TRBJ1-1 and V is TRBV6-2 or TRBV6-3, with D possibly TRBD1 on 5 matching bases. This CDR3 region has 11 residues. Per germline, CDR1 MNHEY and CDR2 SVGEGT. Trimming shortened V by 3 bases and J by 7 bases, and 6 bases separated the two germline ends. CDR3: CASSYRGEAFF. The CDR3 DNA reads TGTGCCAGCAGTTATAGGGGTGAAGCTTTCTTT.